This T cell receptor beta chain was sequenced during a study of blood T cell repertoires in COVID-19. Study-level information: Sites in the United States, Italy and Spain provided acute and convalescent COVID-19 samples.

CDR1 ENHRY and CDR2 SYGVKD come from the germline V gene. J gave up 4 bases and V 10 bases, and 10 bases lay outside the gene matches. CDR3 length equals 15 residues. Only in-frame clones appear in the TCRdb table, and some are missing; sequencing was by immunoSEQ multiplex PCR. Of some 270,000 clones in the sample, around 90% were seen once. Sequences were obtained from PBMCs or T cells enriched from blood (not recorded which). V and J are TRBV10-3 and TRBJ2-1; 10 positions agree with TRBD2. This TCR derives from a woman aged 30 to 39 with acute COVID-19. CDR3 residues: CATNRELAGYNEQFF. The CDR3 DNA follows: TGTGCCACTAATAGGGAACTAGCGGGGTACAATGAGCAGTTCTTC.